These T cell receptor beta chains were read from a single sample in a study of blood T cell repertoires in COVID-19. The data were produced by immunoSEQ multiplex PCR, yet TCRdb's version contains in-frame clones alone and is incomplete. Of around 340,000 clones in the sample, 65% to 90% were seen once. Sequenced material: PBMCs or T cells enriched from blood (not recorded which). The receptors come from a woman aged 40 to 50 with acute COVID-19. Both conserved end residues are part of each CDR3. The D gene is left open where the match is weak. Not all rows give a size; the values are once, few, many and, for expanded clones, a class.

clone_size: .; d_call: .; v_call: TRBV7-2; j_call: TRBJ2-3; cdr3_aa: CASSRRQSTDTQYF; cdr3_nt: TGTGCCAGCAGTCGGAGACAGAGCACAGATACGCAGTATTTT
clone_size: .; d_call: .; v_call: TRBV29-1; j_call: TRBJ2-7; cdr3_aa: CSVVYNRAGYEQYF; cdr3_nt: TGCAGCGTTGTATACAACAGGGCGGGCTACGAGCAGTACTTC
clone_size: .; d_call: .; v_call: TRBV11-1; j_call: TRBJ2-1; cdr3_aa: CASSYGLYNEQFF; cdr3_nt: TGTGCCAGCAGTTATGGACTTTACAATGAGCAGTTCTTC
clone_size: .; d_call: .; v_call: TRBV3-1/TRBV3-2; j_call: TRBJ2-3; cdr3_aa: CASLGGGTQYF; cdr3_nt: TGTGCCAGCTTAGGGGGTGGTACGCAGTATTTT
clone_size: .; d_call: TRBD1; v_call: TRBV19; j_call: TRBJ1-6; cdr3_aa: CASSLTGVTGLPLHF; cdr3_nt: TGTGCCAGTAGTCTTACAGGGGTCACCGGACTCCCCCTCCACTTT
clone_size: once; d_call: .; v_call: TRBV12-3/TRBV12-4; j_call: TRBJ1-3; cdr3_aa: CASSTRGGNTIYF; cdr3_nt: TGTGCCAGCTCGACCAGGGGAGGAAACACCATATATTTT
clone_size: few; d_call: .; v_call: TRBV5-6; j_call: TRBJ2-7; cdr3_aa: CASSLLRYGSYEQYF; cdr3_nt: TGTGCCAGCAGCTTGTTGAGGTACGGCAGCTACGAGCAGTACTTC
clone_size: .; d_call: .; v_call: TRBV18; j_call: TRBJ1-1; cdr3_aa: CASSPREAIREAFF; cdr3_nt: TGTGCCAGCTCTCCACGAGAGGCTATCCGTGAAGCTTTCTTT
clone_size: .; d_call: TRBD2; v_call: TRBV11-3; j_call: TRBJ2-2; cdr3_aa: CASSGRTSGRGGELFF; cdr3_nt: TGTGCCAGCAGCGGACGGACTAGCGGGAGAGGCGGGGAGCTGTTTTTT
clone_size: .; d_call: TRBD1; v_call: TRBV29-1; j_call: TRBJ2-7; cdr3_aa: CSARTGSSYEQYF; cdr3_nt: TGCAGCGCCCGGACAGGGAGTTCCTACGAGCAGTACTTC
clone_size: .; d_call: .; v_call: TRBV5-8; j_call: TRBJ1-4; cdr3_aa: CASSLREARTSNEKLFF; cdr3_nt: TGTGCCAGCAGCTTGCGGGAGGCGCGGACTTCTAATGAAAAACTGTTTTTT
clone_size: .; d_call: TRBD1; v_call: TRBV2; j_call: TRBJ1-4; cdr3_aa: CASSSDRGYEKLFF; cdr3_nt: TGTGCCAGCAGTTCGGACAGGGGATATGAAAAACTGTTTTTT
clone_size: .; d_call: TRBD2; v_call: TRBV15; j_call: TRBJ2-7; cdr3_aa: CATSRHRGLAEAYEQYF; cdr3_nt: TGTGCCACCAGCAGACACCGGGGACTAGCGGAGGCCTACGAGCAGTACTTC